The 5 T cell receptor beta chains below come from one sample, sequenced in a study of regulatory T cells in long-lasting Graves disease. In building TCR beta libraries, iRepertoire HTBI primers were used together with Arm-PCR of CDR3 regions. From the multiplex PCR reads, TCRdb called clonotypes with MiXCR, one entry per CDR3 protein. The sample carries about 660,000 distinct CDR3 sequences, approximately 29% recorded once. Time point denoted: persistent/refractory GD, antithyroid drugs over 5 years with positive TRAb. Following extraction of RNA from PBMCs, that RNA was used to make the TCR library. This specimen was peripheral blood mononuclear cells (PBMCs), taken when the disease was refractory, from a patient treated with antithyroid drugs. The receptors were gathered from a female donor with Graves disease.

CDR3: CRAKPRGAAYNTDTQYF. The CDR3 coding sequence is TGCAGAGCAAAACCCAGGGGGGCGGCCTACAACACAGATACGCAGTATTTT. V and J are TRBV20-1 and TRBJ2-3; D perhaps matches TRBD1 (7 bases). Germline CDR1 and CDR2: DFQATT and SNEGSKA (reference sequence). CDR3 length equals 17 residues.

This clonotype was detected a few times. The chain is built from TRBV7-2 and TRBJ2-7, with D tentatively TRBD2 (5 bases). Germline values: CDR1 SGHTA, CDR2 FQGNSA. V was pared by 5 bases and J by 2 bases, with 16 bases between. CDR3 length: 15 amino acids. This chain's CDR3 is CASSALQLVTYEQYF. The CDR3 DNA sequence: TGTGCCAGCAGCGCCCTCCAACTAGTAACCTACGAGCAGTACTTC.

This clonotype was observed at least ten times. The V gene is TRBV11-2, the J gene TRBJ1-2; D is uncertain. Germline V gene lookup returns CDR1 SGHAT and CDR2 FQNNGV. Trimming stripped 1 base from V and 1 base from J, with 7 bases between. The CDR3 runs to 14 residues. CDR3 sequence reads: CASSLGRINYGYTF. As DNA, the CDR3 is TGTGCCAGCAGCTTAGGGAGAATTAACTATGGCTACACCTTC.

The chain employs TRBV20-1 and TRBJ2-7; D remains ambiguous. Germline CDR1 is DFQATT and CDR2 is SNEGSKA (reference sequence). Deletions cut 0 bases from V and 4 bases from J, with 19 bases between. CDR3 size: 16 residues. The CDR3: CSARDRTSANIYEQYF. In nucleotides, the CDR3 is TGCAGTGCTAGAGATAGAACGTCGGCCAATATATACGAGCAGTACTTC.

This clonotype was observed a few times. The rearrangement uses TRBV6-1 and TRBJ1-4; D call uncertain. Trimming took 5 bases from V and 5 from J, leaving 12 bases between them. Germline loops: CDR1 MNHNS, CDR2 SASEGT. The CDR3 sequence is 14 residues long. The CDR3 spells CASSTPVLNEKLFF. DNA of the CDR3: TGTGCCAGCAGTACCCCGGTCCTAAATGAAAAACTGTTTTTT.